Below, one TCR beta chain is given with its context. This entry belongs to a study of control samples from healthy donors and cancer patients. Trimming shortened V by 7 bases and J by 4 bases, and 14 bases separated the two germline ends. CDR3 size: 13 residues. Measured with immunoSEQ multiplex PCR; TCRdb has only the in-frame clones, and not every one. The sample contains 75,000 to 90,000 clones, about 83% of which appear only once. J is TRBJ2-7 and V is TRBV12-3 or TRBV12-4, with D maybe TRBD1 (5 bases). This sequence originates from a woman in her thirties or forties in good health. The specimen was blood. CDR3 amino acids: CASTQGGLYEQYF. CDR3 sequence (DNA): TGTGCCAGCACTCAGGGTGGCTTGTACGAGCAGTACTTC.